One sample yielded the 9 T cell receptor beta chains listed below, sequenced in a study of a mutant IDH1 vaccine in newly diagnosed glioma. Time point: baseline, week 1 (first vaccination visit). Treatment indicated: pre-vaccination baseline after standard-of-care therapy. Sequencing used immunoSEQ multiplex PCR; TCRdb keeps in-frame clones, though not all of them. In the table there are tens of thousands of clones, about 83% of which are singletons. The starting material was PBMCs, obtained from a glioma patient treated with radiotherapy, temozolomide or both. The receptors shown here come from a woman aged 40 to 50 with glioma.

This chain joins TRBV6-1 and TRBJ1-5; TRBD1 matches 12 bases. In germline, CDR1 is MNHNS, CDR2 SASEGT. CDR3 size: 16 residues. V shed 4 bases and J 6 bases; nucleotides not matched to a gene: 7. DNA of the CDR3: TGTGCCAGCAGTGTCTCCGGGGGACAGGGGGCTCAGCCCCAGCATTTT. The encoded protein is CASSVSGGQGAQPQHF.

V is TRBV7-8 and J is TRBJ2-5, with D hard to call. Germline assignment: CDR1 SGHVS and CDR2 FQNEAQ. Trimming removed 4 bases from V and 7 bases from J, with 10 bases in between. The length of the CDR3 is 12 residues. CDR3 coding DNA: TGTGCCAGCAGCTCCCAGTCCTGGACCCAGTACTTC. Amino acids: CASSSQSWTQYF.

The CDR3 DNA sequence: TGTGCCAGCAGAGAGATGACTGGGACCCAGTACTTC. Its translation: CASREMTGTQYF. This rearrangement joins TRBV2 to TRBJ2-5; D gene uncertain. Trimming took 6 bases from V and 7 from J, leaving 12 bases between them. Germline CDR1 SNHLY, CDR2 FYNNEI. CDR3 length: 12 amino acids.

V and J are TRBV5-4 and TRBJ1-2, with D unclear. Trimming stripped 4 bases from V and 4 bases from J, with 8 bases between. CDR1 SGHNT and CDR2 YYREEE come from the germline V gene (reference sequence). There are 12 residues in the CDR3. CDR3 residues: CASSDDSYGYTF. DNA for the CDR3: TGTGCCAGCAGCGACGACTCCTATGGCTACACCTTC.

The chain recombines TRBV5-1 with TRBJ1-5; possibly TRBD1 for D (5 bases). This CDR3 comprises 13 residues. Per germline, CDR1 SGHRS and CDR2 YFSETQ. Trimming removed 0 bases at V and 6 bases at J, with 7 bases between. CDR3 sequence reads: CASSLGGSQPQHF. The CDR3 nucleotides read TGCGCCAGCAGCTTGGGGGGGTCTCAGCCCCAGCATTTT.

A remark on this clone: One end of the junction varies from germline; a read error may be responsible. Other DNA sequences within the sample encode an identical CDR3. The CDR3 is CASSLGGGNQPQHF. The CDR3, as DNA: TGCGCCAGCAGTTTGGGCGGAGGCAATCAGCCCCAGCATTTT. The J gene is TRBJ1-5, the V gene TRBV5-1; D is ambiguous. The CDR3 totals 14 residues. Germline lookup yields CDR1 SGHRS and CDR2 YFSETQ.

CDR3 bases: TGTGCCAGTAGTATAGGGGAGGTAATCACTGAAGCTTTCTTT. It yields the protein CASSIGEVITEAFF. This chain joins TRBV19 and TRBJ1-1; the D is unclear. The V gene's germline CDR1 is LNHDA and CDR2 SQIVND (reference sequence). V was shortened by 1 base and J by 4 bases, with 10 bases between the two germline ends. The CDR3 sequence is 14 residues long.

There are a few counts of this clone. The rearrangement uses TRBV20-1 and TRBJ1-1; 7 bases are a match to TRBD1. V gave up 6 bases and J gave up 11 bases; unmatched junction bases: 9. Germline V gene lookup returns CDR1 DFQATT and CDR2 SNEGSKA (reference sequence). The CDR3 sequence is 11 residues long. Here the CDR3 reads CSARQGRVAFF. In nucleotides, the CDR3 is TGCAGTGCCCGACAGGGACGGGTCGCTTTCTTT.

The chain combines TRBV5-6 with TRBJ1-6; tentatively, D is TRBD1 (5 bases). V gave up 1 base and J gave up 8 bases, with 13 bases separating them. Germline V CDR1 and CDR2: SGHDT, YYEEEE. The CDR3 is made up of 15 amino acids. In DNA form, the CDR3 reads TGTGCCAGCAGCTTGAGAAGCAGGGTCGATTCACCCCTCCACTTT. Translated, it gives CASSLRSRVDSPLHF.